The rows below give T cell receptor beta chains drawn from one sample of a study of patients and donors after allogeneic stem cell transplantation. TCRdb fed the RT-PCR reads into MiXCR, producing one record per CDR3 protein. The data contain roughly 180,000 distinct CDR3 sequences, around two fifths of them singletons. Source material: blood, either unsorted or a sorted T cell fraction (not recorded which). These receptors were collected from a human donor who was either an allogeneic HSCT recipient or a stem cell or donor lymphocyte infusion donor (not recorded which). It is not recorded whose cells these are; they may come from a transplant donor. CDR3s include the opening cysteine and the closing phenylalanine or tryptophan. The order of the fields is V gene, D gene, J gene, clone size, CDR3 protein, CDR3 DNA. A D gene is named only where the DNA matches it firmly. Expanded clones get a size class; other rows say once, few or many, or leave the size out.

V: TRBV12-3/TRBV12-4; D: NA; J: TRBJ1-2; size: NA; CDR3: CASSLGVLRGGYTF; DNA: TGTGCCAGCAGTTTAGGGGTTCTCAGGGGAGGCTACACCTTC
V: TRBV15; D: NA; J: TRBJ1-5; size: NA; CDR3: CATSLPNQPQHF; DNA: TGTGCCACCAGCTTGCCAAATCAGCCCCAGCATTTT
V: TRBV11-2; D: NA; J: TRBJ1-4; size: NA; CDR3: CASSLPRRRPSDEKLFF; DNA: TGTGCCAGCAGCTTACCCCGACGGAGGCCATCCGATGAAAAACTGTTTTTT
V: TRBV6-2/TRBV6-3; D: NA; J: TRBJ1-1; size: few; CDR3: CASSGTGNMNTEAFF; DNA: TGTGCCAGCTCCGGGACTGGGAACATGAACACTGAAGCTTTCTTT
V: TRBV5-5; D: TRBD1; J: TRBJ1-2; size: few; CDR3: CASSSGGDHGYTF; DNA: TGTGCCAGCAGCTCAGGGGGGGACCATGGCTACACCTTC
V: TRBV27; D: TRBD2; J: TRBJ2-1; size: NA; CDR3: CASSFSGSQNEQFF; DNA: TGTGCCAGCAGTTTCAGCGGGAGTCAGAATGAGCAGTTCTTC
V: TRBV6-5; D: NA; J: TRBJ2-1; size: NA; CDR3: CASSYSGGLSYNEQFF; DNA: TGTGCCAGCAGTTACTCTGGGGGTCTCTCCTACAATGAGCAGTTCTTC
V: TRBV6-6; D: TRBD1; J: TRBJ1-3; size: few; CDR3: CASSYPTGGPGNTIYF; DNA: TGTGCCAGCAGTTACCCGACAGGGGGCCCTGGAAACACCATATATTTT
V: TRBV12-3/TRBV12-4; D: NA; J: TRBJ1-1; size: few; CDR3: CASSFVRSSLGSEAFF; DNA: TGTGCCAGCAGTTTTGTGCGTTCCTCTCTTGGGTCTGAAGCTTTCTTT
V: TRBV5-1; D: TRBD2; J: TRBJ2-3; size: NA; CDR3: CASSLEREGTDTQYF; DNA: TGCGCCAGCAGCTTGGAACGGGAGGGTACAGATACGCAGTATTTT
V: TRBV28; D: NA; J: TRBJ2-2; size: NA; CDR3: CASSFFRASGELFF; DNA: TGTGCCAGCAGTTTTTTCCGGGCAAGCGGGGAGCTGTTTTTT
V: TRBV5-1; D: TRBD1; J: TRBJ1-5; size: NA; CDR3: CASSATGAYHIISNQPQHF; DNA: TGCGCCAGCAGCGCCACAGGGGCCTATCATATCATTAGCAATCAGCCCCAGCATTTT
V: TRBV27; D: TRBD2; J: TRBJ2-3; size: NA; CDR3: CASSLQRERPDTQYF; DNA: TGTGCCAGCAGTCTCCAGCGGGAGCGCCCAGATACGCAGTATTTT
V: TRBV28; D: NA; J: TRBJ1-6; size: few; CDR3: CASSLGPSGSPLHF; DNA: TGTGCCAGCAGTTTGGGCCCCTCGGGGTCACCCCTCCACTTT
V: TRBV18; D: NA; J: TRBJ2-7; size: NA; CDR3: CASSPLGRENYEQYF; DNA: TGTGCCAGCTCACCCTTGGGACGGGAAAACTACGAGCAGTACTTC
V: TRBV7-9; D: NA; J: TRBJ2-3; size: NA; CDR3: CASSYHGQPDTQYF; DNA: TGTGCCAGCAGCTACCACGGACAGCCTGATACGCAGTATTTT
V: TRBV2; D: NA; J: TRBJ2-7; size: NA; CDR3: CASMSGGIYEQYF; DNA: TGTGCCAGCATGTCGGGCGGCATCTACGAGCAGTACTTC
V: TRBV29-1; D: TRBD2; J: TRBJ2-2; size: NA; CDR3: CSVSSGTGTGELFF; DNA: TGCAGCGTTTCTAGCGGGACGGGCACCGGGGAGCTGTTTTTT
V: TRBV9; D: NA; J: TRBJ2-7; size: NA; CDR3: CASPPTVAPTYEQYF; DNA: TGTGCTTCACCTCCTACAGTGGCTCCCACCTACGAGCAGTACTTC
V: TRBV6-5; D: NA; J: TRBJ2-5; size: NA; CDR3: CASSYSGWQETQYF; DNA: TGTGCCAGCAGTTACTCCGGGTGGCAAGAGACCCAGTACTTC
V: TRBV27; D: TRBD1; J: TRBJ1-6; size: few; CDR3: CASSPGTGRGNSPLHF; DNA: TGTGCCAGCAGCCCCGGGACAGGCCGGGGTAATTCACCCCTCCACTTT
V: TRBV30; D: NA; J: TRBJ1-1; size: NA; CDR3: CAWRMTTNTEAFF; DNA: TGTGCCTGGAGAATGACAACGAACACTGAAGCTTTCTTT
V: TRBV9; D: NA; J: TRBJ1-1; size: NA; CDR3: CASSGFNAGRTEAFF; DNA: TGTGCCAGCAGCGGATTTAACGCGGGTCGAACTGAAGCTTTCTTT
V: TRBV6-6; D: TRBD2; J: TRBJ2-5; size: NA; CDR3: CALGTTEETQYF; DNA: TGTGCCCTCGGGACTACAGAAGAGACCCAGTACTTC
V: TRBV10-3; D: NA; J: TRBJ2-7; size: NA; CDR3: CASRYYSYEQYF; DNA: TGTGCCAGCAGGTACTACTCCTACGAGCAGTACTTC
V: TRBV12-3/TRBV12-4; D: NA; J: TRBJ2-2; size: few; CDR3: CASSSSWASTGELFF; DNA: TGTGCCAGCAGTTCCTCCTGGGCGTCCACCGGGGAGCTGTTTTTT
V: TRBV12-3/TRBV12-4; D: NA; J: TRBJ1-1; size: NA; CDR3: CASSLSGMNTEAFF; DNA: TGTGCCAGCAGTTTATCAGGGATGAACACTGAAGCTTTCTTT
V: TRBV27; D: NA; J: TRBJ1-4; size: NA; CDR3: CASGRQFATNEKLFF; DNA: TGTGCCAGCGGTCGACAGTTTGCAACTAATGAAAAACTGTTTTTT
V: TRBV14; D: TRBD1; J: TRBJ1-2; size: few; CDR3: CASSQEFGQGGPSGYTF; DNA: TGTGCCAGCAGCCAAGAGTTCGGGCAGGGGGGGCCGTCTGGCTACACCTTC
V: TRBV6-2/TRBV6-3; D: TRBD2; J: TRBJ2-7; size: NA; CDR3: CASSYSYSREGNLYEQYF; DNA: TGTGCCAGCAGTTACTCGTACTCGAGGGAGGGGAACCTCTACGAGCAGTACTTC
V: TRBV12-3/TRBV12-4; D: NA; J: TRBJ1-1; size: NA; CDR3: CASSLTVLNTEAFF; DNA: TGTGCCAGCAGTTTGACGGTATTGAACACTGAAGCTTTCTTT
V: TRBV12-3/TRBV12-4; D: NA; J: TRBJ1-5; size: many; CDR3: CASSPGPPGRSEDF; DNA: TGTGCCAGCAGCCCCGGGCCCCCTGGCCGGTCGGAGGATTTT
V: TRBV7-2; D: TRBD2; J: TRBJ2-1; size: NA; CDR3: CASSSRRLAGGVGNEQFF; DNA: TGTGCCAGCAGCTCCCGCCGACTAGCGGGAGGGGTGGGCAATGAGCAGTTCTTC
V: TRBV9; D: NA; J: TRBJ2-2; size: once; CDR3: CASSVDSGELFF; DNA: TGTGCCAGCAGCGTAGACAGCGGGGAGCTGTTTTTT
V: TRBV11-3; D: NA; J: TRBJ2-7; size: NA; CDR3: CASSPGGEEQYF; DNA: TGTGCCAGCAGTCCAGGAGGCGAGGAGCAGTACTTC
V: TRBV6-2/TRBV6-3; D: NA; J: TRBJ2-7; size: few; CDR3: CASSPGVSYEQYF; DNA: TGTGCCAGCAGTCCGGGAGTTTCCTACGAGCAGTACTTC
V: TRBV13; D: NA; J: TRBJ1-1; size: few; CDR3: CASSLGAGMRNTEAFF; DNA: TGTGCCAGCAGCTTAGGAGCAGGGATGAGGAACACTGAAGCTTTCTTT
V: TRBV5-1; D: NA; J: TRBJ1-5; size: NA; CDR3: CASSPTPGEHQPQHF; DNA: TGCGCCAGCAGCCCTACCCCAGGGGAACATCAGCCCCAGCATTTT
V: TRBV24-1; D: NA; J: TRBJ2-7; size: NA; CDR3: CATSDTKTGLSYEQYF; DNA: TGTGCCACCAGTGATACTAAGACAGGCCTCTCCTACGAGCAGTACTTC
V: TRBV11-2; D: NA; J: TRBJ2-1; size: NA; CDR3: CASSFNPSEGGYNEQFF; DNA: TGTGCCAGCAGCTTTAACCCTAGCGAGGGGGGTTACAATGAGCAGTTCTTC
V: TRBV12-3/TRBV12-4; D: TRBD1; J: TRBJ2-2; size: NA; CDR3: CASSLSGGVNTGELFF; DNA: TGTGCCAGCAGTTTATCAGGGGGCGTAAACACCGGGGAGCTGTTTTTT
V: TRBV30; D: NA; J: TRBJ1-1; size: few; CDR3: CAWSGVLASEAFF; DNA: TGTGCCTGGAGCGGGGTCCTCGCCTCCGAAGCTTTCTTT
V: TRBV5-1; D: NA; J: TRBJ2-4; size: NA; CDR3: CASSSGGGMAKNIQYF; DNA: TGCGCCAGCAGCTCAGGAGGGGGCATGGCCAAAAACATTCAGTACTTC
V: TRBV6-5; D: TRBD1; J: TRBJ2-7; size: NA; CDR3: CASSYKGGTRHEQYF; DNA: TGTGCCAGCAGTTACAAAGGGGGCACCAGGCACGAGCAGTACTTC
V: TRBV29-1; D: NA; J: TRBJ1-1; size: few; CDR3: CSLQDGNTEAFF; DNA: TGCAGCCTTCAGGATGGGAACACTGAAGCTTTCTTT